This T cell receptor (beta chain) was captured by sequencing in a study of regulatory T cells in long-lasting Graves disease. Study conclusions and caveats: Study was limited to peripheral blood, excluding thyroid tissue. Gene preferences differed: TRBV28, TRBJ1-2, TRBJ2-5 in persistent cases.

V was clipped by 1 base and J by 7 bases, with 7 bases between them. Per germline, CDR1 SEHNR and CDR2 FQNEAQ (reference sequence). This CDR3 has 12 amino acids. Sequencing libraries for TCR beta were prepared with iRepertoire HTBI primers and Arm-PCR of CDR3 regions. MiXCR, applied by TCRdb to the multiplex PCR reads, yields one record per CDR3 protein. This sample carries about 430,000 distinct CDR3 sequences, 20% to 25% of them seen once, and the ten largest clones take more than 13%. Stated time point: persistent/refractory GD, antithyroid drugs over 5 years with positive TRAb. PBMC-extracted RNA yielded the TCR library. Peripheral blood, at nine milliliters, went into EDTA tubes. A word on this clonotype: What it binds is not known.

The source was peripheral blood mononuclear cells (PBMCs), collected when the disease was refractory, from a patient treated with antithyroid drugs. The chain couples TRBV7-9 to TRBJ1-1; D ambiguous. The receptor was derived from a female donor with Graves disease. In DNA form, the CDR3 reads TGTGCCAGCAGCTTAGTCTCTGTTGAAGCTTTCTTT. Amino acids: CASSLVSVEAFF.